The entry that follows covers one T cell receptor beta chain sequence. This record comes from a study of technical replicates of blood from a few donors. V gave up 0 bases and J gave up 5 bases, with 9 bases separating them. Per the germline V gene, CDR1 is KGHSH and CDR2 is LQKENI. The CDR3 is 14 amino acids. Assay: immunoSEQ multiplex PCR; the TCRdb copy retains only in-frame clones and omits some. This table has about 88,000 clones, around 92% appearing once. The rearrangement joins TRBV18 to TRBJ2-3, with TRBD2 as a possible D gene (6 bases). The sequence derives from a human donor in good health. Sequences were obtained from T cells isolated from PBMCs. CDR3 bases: TGTGCCAGCTCACCACCGGGACTTAGAGATACGCAGTATTTT. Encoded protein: CASSPPGLRDTQYF.